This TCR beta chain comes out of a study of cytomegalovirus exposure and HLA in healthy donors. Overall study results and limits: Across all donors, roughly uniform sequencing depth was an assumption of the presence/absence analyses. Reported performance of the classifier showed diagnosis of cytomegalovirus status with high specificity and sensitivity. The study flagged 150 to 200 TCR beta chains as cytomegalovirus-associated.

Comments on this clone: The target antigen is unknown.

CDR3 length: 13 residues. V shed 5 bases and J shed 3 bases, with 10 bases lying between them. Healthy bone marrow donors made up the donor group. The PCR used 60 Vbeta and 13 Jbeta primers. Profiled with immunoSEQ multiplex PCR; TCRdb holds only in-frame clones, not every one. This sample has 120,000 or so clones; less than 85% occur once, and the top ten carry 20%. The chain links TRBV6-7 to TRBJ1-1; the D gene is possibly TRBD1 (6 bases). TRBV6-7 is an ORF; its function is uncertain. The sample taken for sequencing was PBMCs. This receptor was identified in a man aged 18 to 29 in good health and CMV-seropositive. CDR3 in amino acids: CASSPHRDTEAFF. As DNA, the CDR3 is TGTGCCAGCAGTCCCCACAGGGACACTGAAGCTTTCTTT.